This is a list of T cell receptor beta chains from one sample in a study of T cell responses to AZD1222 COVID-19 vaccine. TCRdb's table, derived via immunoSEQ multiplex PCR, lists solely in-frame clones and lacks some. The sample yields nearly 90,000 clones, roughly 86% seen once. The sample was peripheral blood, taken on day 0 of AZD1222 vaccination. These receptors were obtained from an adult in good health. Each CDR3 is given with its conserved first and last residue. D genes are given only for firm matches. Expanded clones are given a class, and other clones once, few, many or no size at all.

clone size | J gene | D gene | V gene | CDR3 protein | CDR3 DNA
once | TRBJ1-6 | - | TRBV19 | CASVDRGGNSPLHF | TGTGCCAGTGTCGACCGGGGGGGAAATTCACCCCTCCACTTT
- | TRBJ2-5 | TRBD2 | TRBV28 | CASSLALVREGQETQYF | TGTGCCAGCAGTTTAGCCCTCGTGCGGGAGGGCCAAGAGACCCAGTACTTC
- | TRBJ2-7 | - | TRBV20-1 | CSASMAEQTYEQYF | TGCAGTGCTAGTATGGCGGAGCAAACATACGAGCAGTACTTC
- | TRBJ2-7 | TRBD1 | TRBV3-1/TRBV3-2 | CASSQEMTGRYEQYF | TGTGCCAGCAGCCAAGAAATGACAGGGCGCTACGAGCAGTACTTC
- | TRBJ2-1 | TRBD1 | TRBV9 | CASSVGQGGSNEQFF | TGTGCCAGCAGCGTAGGACAGGGGGGATCCAATGAGCAGTTCTTC
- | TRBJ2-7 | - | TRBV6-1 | CASSEAPDSAYEQYF | TGTGCCAGCAGTGAAGCCCCGGACAGTGCCTACGAGCAGTACTTC
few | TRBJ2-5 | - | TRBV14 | CASSQDLGKTQYF | TGTGCCAGCAGCCAAGATTTGGGGAAGACCCAGTACTTC
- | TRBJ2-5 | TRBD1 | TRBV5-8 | CASSLITGGPQETQYF | TGTGCCAGCAGCTTAATTACAGGGGGGCCTCAAGAGACCCAGTACTTC
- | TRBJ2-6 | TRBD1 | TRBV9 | CASSDRGFGANVLTF | TGTGCCAGCAGCGACAGGGGCTTCGGGGCCAACGTCCTGACTTTC
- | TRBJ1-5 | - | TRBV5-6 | CASSLGGVGNQPQHF | TGTGCCAGCAGCTTGGGGGGTGTCGGCAATCAGCCCCAGCATTTT
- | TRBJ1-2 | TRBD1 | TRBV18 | CASSPPGQPGYTF | TGTGCCAGCTCACCACCGGGACAGCCTGGCTACACCTTC
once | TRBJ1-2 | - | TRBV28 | CASSSRGGNYGYTF | TGTGCCAGCAGCTCCCGGGGGGGGAACTATGGCTACACCTTC
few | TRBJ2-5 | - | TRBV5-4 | CASSLPKETQYF | TGTGCCAGCAGCCTACCCAAGGAGACCCAGTACTTC
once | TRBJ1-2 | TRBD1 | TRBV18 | CASSPGAGGAGYTF | TGTGCCAGCTCACCCGGGGCAGGGGGCGCTGGCTACACCTTC
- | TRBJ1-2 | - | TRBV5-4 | CASRSQQVSGYTF | TGTGCCAGCAGATCTCAGCAGGTCTCTGGCTACACCTTC
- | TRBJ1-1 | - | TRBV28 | CASSFGQNTEAFF | TGTGCCAGCAGTTTTGGGCAGAACACTGAAGCTTTCTTT
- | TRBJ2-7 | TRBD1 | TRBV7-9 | CASSPGQGMSYEQYF | TGTGCCAGCAGCCCCGGACAGGGTATGTCCTACGAGCAGTACTTC
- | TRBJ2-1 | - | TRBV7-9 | CASSFHRARGNNEQFF | TGTGCCAGCAGCTTTCACAGGGCGAGGGGTAACAATGAGCAGTTCTTC
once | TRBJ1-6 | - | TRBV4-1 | CASSTSGLTNSPLHF | TGCGCCAGCAGCACCTCGGGACTGACTAATTCACCCCTCCACTTT
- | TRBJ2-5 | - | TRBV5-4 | CASSSGRRQETQYF | TGTGCCAGCAGTTCGGGACGGCGCCAAGAGACCCAGTACTTC
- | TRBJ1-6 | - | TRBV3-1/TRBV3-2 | CASSRDRLNSPLHF | TGTGCCAGCAGTAGAGACAGGCTTAATTCACCCCTCCACTTT
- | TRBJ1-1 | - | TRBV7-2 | CASSPRPDTEAFF | TGTGCCAGCAGCCCGCGACCGGACACTGAAGCTTTCTTT
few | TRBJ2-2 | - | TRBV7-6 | CASSPGSGVAGELFF | TGTGCCAGCAGCCCCGGGTCAGGCGTTGCCGGGGAGCTGTTTTTT
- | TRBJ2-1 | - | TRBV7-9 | CASSLPESPDEQFF | TGTGCCAGCAGCTTACCGGAATCCCCCGATGAGCAGTTCTTC
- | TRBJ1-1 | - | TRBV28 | CASWRGGFLNTEAFF | TGTGCCAGCTGGAGGGGGGGCTTCTTGAACACTGAAGCTTTCTTT
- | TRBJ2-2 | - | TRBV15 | CATSRGTAGYTGELFF | TGTGCCACCAGCAGAGGAACGGCAGGGTATACCGGGGAGCTGTTTTTT
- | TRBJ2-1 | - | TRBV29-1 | CSAILTGSYNEQFF | TGCAGCGCCATCTTGACCGGGAGCTACAATGAGCAGTTCTTC
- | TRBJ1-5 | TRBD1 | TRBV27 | CASRPTGGFSQPQHF | TGTGCCAGCAGACCTACAGGGGGCTTCAGTCAGCCCCAGCATTTT
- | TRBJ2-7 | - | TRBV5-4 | CASSLAQVGAEQYF | TGTGCCAGCAGCTTGGCACAGGTGGGTGCCGAGCAGTACTTC
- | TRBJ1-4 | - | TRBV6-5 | CASSLQGSRDEKLFF | TGTGCCAGCAGTCTCCAGGGGTCCCGGGATGAAAAACTGTTTTTT
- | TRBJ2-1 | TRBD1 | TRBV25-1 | CASSERPTGDEQFF | TGTGCCAGCAGTGAACGCCCTACAGGGGATGAGCAGTTCTTC
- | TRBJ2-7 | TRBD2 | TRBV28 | CASTPRTSLSMSPTYEQYF | TGTGCCAGCACCCCCCGGACTAGCTTATCGATGAGTCCAACCTACGAGCAGTACTTC
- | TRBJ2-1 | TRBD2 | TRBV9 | CASSGQLAGAYNEQFF | TGTGCCAGCAGCGGCCAACTAGCGGGGGCTTACAATGAGCAGTTCTTC
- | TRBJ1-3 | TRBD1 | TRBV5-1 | CASSLDRGGDSGNTIYF | TGCGCCAGCAGCTTAGACAGGGGAGGGGACTCTGGAAACACCATATATTTT
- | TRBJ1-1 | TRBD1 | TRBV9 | CASSLRQGPNTEAFF | TGTGCCAGCAGCTTAAGACAGGGACCTAACACTGAAGCTTTCTTT
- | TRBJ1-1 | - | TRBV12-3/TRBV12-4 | CASRFSGTEAFF | TGTGCCAGCAGGTTTTCGGGCACTGAAGCTTTCTTT
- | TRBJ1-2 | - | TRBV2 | CASSSDSFGGYTF | TGTGCCAGCAGTTCGGACAGTTTCGGTGGCTACACCTTC
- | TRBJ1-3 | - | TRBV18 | CASSPRQTHSSGNTIYF | TGTGCCAGCTCACCGAGACAGACCCATTCCTCTGGAAACACCATATATTTT
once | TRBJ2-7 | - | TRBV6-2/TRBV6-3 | CASSPTFYEQYF | TGTGCCAGCAGTCCGACCTTCTACGAGCAGTACTTC
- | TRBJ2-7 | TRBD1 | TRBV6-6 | CASRPVGQGAHEQYF | TGTGCCAGCAGGCCCGTGGGGCAGGGGGCCCACGAGCAGTACTTC
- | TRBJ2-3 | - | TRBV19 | CASSIDGTKDTQYF | TGTGCCAGTAGTATAGATGGGACAAAAGATACGCAGTATTTT